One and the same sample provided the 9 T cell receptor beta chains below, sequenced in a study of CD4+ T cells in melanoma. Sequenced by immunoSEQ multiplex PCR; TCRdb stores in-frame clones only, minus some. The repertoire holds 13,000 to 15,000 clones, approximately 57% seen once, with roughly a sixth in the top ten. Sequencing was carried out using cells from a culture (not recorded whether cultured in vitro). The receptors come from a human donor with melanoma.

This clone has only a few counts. The DNA of the CDR3 is TGTGCCAGCAGCCGACAGGGTCACGAGCAGTACTTC. This sequence encodes CASSRQGHEQYF. This chain uses TRBV6-1 with TRBJ2-7; 7 bases line up with TRBD1. V lost 6 bases to trimming and J lost 5 bases; unmatched junction nucleotides: 4. The CDR3 contains 12 residues. Germline V CDR1 and CDR2: MNHNS, SASEGT.

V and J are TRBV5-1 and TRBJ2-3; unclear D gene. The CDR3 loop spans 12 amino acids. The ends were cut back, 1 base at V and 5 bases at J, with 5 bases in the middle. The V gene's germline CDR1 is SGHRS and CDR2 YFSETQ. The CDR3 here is CASSLSGDTQYF. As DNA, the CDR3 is TGCGCCAGCAGCTTGTCCGGAGATACGCAGTATTTT.

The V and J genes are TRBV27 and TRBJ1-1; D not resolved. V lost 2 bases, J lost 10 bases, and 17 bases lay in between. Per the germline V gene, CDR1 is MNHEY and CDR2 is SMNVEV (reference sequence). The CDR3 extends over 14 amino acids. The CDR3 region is CASSLGPSDVSAFF. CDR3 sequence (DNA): TGTGCCAGCAGTTTAGGACCCTCGGACGTTTCAGCTTTCTTT.

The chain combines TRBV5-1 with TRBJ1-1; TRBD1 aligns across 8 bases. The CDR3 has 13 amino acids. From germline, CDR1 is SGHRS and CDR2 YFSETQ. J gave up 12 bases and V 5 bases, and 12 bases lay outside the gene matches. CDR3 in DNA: TGCGCCAGCAGGGGGGACAGGCCTGGATCCCCTTTCTTT. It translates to CASRGDRPGSPFF.

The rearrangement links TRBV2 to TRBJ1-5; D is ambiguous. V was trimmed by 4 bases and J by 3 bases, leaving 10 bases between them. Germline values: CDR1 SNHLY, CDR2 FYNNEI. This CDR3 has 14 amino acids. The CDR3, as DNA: TGTGCCAGCAGTGGAAGACGCATCAATCAGCCCCAGCATTTT. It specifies CASSGRRINQPQHF.

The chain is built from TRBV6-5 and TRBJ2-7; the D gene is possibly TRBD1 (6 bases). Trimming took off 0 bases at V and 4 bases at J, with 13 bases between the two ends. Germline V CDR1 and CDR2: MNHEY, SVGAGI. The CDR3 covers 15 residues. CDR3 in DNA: TGTGCCAGCAGTTACTCGTCAGGGGCCGGTTACGAGCAGTACTTC. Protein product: CASSYSSGAGYEQYF.

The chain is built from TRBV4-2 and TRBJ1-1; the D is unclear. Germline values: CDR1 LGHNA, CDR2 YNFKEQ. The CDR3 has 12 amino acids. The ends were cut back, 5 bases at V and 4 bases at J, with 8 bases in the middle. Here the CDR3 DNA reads TGTGCCAGCAGCGGGGTAGGCACTGAAGCTTTCTTT. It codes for CASSGVGTEAFF.

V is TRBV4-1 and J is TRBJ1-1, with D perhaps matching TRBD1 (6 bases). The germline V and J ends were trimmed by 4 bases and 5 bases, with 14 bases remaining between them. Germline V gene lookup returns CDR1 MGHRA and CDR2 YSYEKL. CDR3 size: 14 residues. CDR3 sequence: CASSPPAGDTEAFF. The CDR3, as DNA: TGCGCCAGCAGCCCCCCGGCAGGGGATACTGAAGCTTTCTTT.

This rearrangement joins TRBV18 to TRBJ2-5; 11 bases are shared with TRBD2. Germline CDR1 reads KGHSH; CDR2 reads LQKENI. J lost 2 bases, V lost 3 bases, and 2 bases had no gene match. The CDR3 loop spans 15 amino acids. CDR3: CASSPGLAGQETQYF. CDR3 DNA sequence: TGTGCCAGCTCACCCGGACTAGCGGGTCAAGAGACCCAGTACTTC.